The 20 T cell receptor beta chains in this list originate from one sample, sequenced in a study of T cells in Graves' hyperthyroidism and ophthalmopathy. TCR beta CDR3 sequences were amplified from RNA transcripts. HTBI primers drove first-round RT-PCR of the TCR CDR3. TCRdb re-analysed the multiplex PCR reads in MiXCR, keeping a single row per CDR3 protein. The data contain roughly 170,000 distinct CDR3 sequences, approximately 15% of them singletons. Input material: blood. These receptor sequences come from a woman between 45 and 65 years old with Graves' hyperthyroidism.

This clonotype has ten or more counts. The V call is TRBV28, the J call TRBJ2-7, with 10 bases that match TRBD1. Losses at the gene ends were 4 bases for V and 2 bases for J; bases not matched to a gene: 5. CDR3 size: 15 residues. CDR1 MDHEN and CDR2 SYDVKM come from the germline V gene. The CDR3 nucleotides read TGTGCCAGCAGTTCGACCGGGACAGGGGCCTACGAGCAGTACTTC. The encoded protein is CASSSTGTGAYEQYF. The variable domain in full, with the rest retrieved from reference TRBV28 and TRBJ2-7, is DVKVTQSSRYLVKRTGEKVFLECVQDMDHENMFWYRQDPGLGLRLIYFSYDVKMKEKGDIPEGYSVSREKKERFSLILESASTNQTSMYLCASSSTGTGAYEQYFGPGTRLTVT.

The rearrangement uses TRBV9 and TRBJ2-1, with D hard to call. This CDR3 comprises 16 residues. CDR1 SGDLS and CDR2 YYNGEE come from the germline V gene. The germline V and J ends were trimmed by 0 bases and 0 bases, with 10 bases remaining between them. The CDR3 loop reads CASSVELVSSYNEQFF. The CDR3 coding sequence is TGTGCCAGCAGCGTAGAGCTCGTTAGCTCCTACAATGAGCAGTTCTTC.

This clonotype was seen repeatedly, ten times or more. The V call is TRBV11-2, the J call TRBJ1-1; D is possibly TRBD1 (6 bases). The CDR3 contains 13 residues. The V gene's germline CDR1 is SGHAT and CDR2 FQNNGV. The V and J ends lost 0 bases and 10 bases respectively, with 12 bases between them. CDR3: CASSLDRGRGAFF. In DNA form, the CDR3 reads TGTGCCAGCAGCTTAGATAGAGGCAGGGGAGCTTTCTTT.

This clonotype was seen at least ten times. The chain links TRBV12-3 or TRBV12-4 to TRBJ1-4; 9 positions agree with TRBD1. This CDR3 comprises 14 residues. After removal of 5 bases from V and 6 bases from J, the junction contained 4 bases not matched to a gene. Here the CDR3 reads CASSTGQGDEKLFF. DNA of the CDR3: TGTGCCAGCAGTACGGGACAGGGAGATGAAAAACTGTTTTTT.

This clonotype was detected many times. V usage is TRBV15 and J usage is TRBJ1-1; no clear D gene. V was shortened by 0 bases and J by 1 base, with 3 bases between the two germline ends. The CDR3 spans 13 residues. CDR1 is LNHNV and CDR2 is YYDKDF in the germline V gene (reference sequence). The CDR3 here is CATSRERNTEAFF. The CDR3, as DNA: TGTGCCACCAGCAGAGAAAGGAACACTGAAGCTTTCTTT.

The chain couples TRBV27 to TRBJ1-2; perhaps TRBD1 as D (5 bases). The CDR3 covers 15 residues. Germline CDR1 and CDR2: MNHEY and SMNVEV (reference sequence). V lost 2 bases to trimming and J lost 2 bases, with 12 bases between them. For the CDR3, the DNA is TGTGCCAGCAGTTTAAAGGGGTTTCCCAACTATGGCTACACCTTC. Residues: CASSLKGFPNYGYTF.

Worth noting for this clonotype: Since a much larger clone is just one base distant, this may be a read error. The CDR3 loop reads CAGSGHNTGELFF. As DNA, the CDR3 is TGTGCCGGCAGCGGACACAACACCGGGGAGCTGTTTTTT. The chain carries TRBV11-3 and TRBJ2-2; D possibly matches TRBD1 or TRBD2 (5 bases each). The CDR3 extends over 13 amino acids. Germline V gene lookup returns CDR1 SGHNT and CDR2 YENEEA.

This clonotype was counted many times. This sequence joins TRBV6-2 or TRBV6-3 and TRBJ1-1; maybe TRBD1 (6 bases). V lost 5 bases, J lost 4 bases, and 20 bases lay in between. CDR3 length equals 16 residues. Germline lookup yields CDR1 MNHEY and CDR2 SVGEGT. For the CDR3, the DNA is TGTGCCAGCAGTGACCCCCAGGGGCCGAATCCCACTGAAGCTTTCTTT. This codes for CASSDPQGPNPTEAFF.

This clonotype was recorded at least ten times. The rearrangement links TRBV6-5 to TRBJ1-4, with TRBD1 as a possible D gene (6 bases). Trimming shortened V by 2 bases and J by 4 bases, and 8 bases separated the two germline ends. The CDR3 is made up of 14 amino acids. CDR1 is MNHEY, CDR2 SVGAGI, per germline. Here the CDR3 reads CASSYGGLNEKLFF. The CDR3 region has the DNA TGTGCCAGCAGTTACGGGGGCCTTAATGAAAAACTGTTTTTT.

In this sample, this clonotype turned up a few times. The gene calls are TRBV3-1 and TRBJ2-6; D is unresolved. Germline assignment: CDR1 LGHDT and CDR2 YNNKEL (reference sequence). This CDR3 spans 15 amino acids. V lost 6 bases and J 0 bases, leaving 9 bases between the germline ends. CDR3 coding DNA: TGTGCCAGCAGTCCCTCCAGCTCTGGGGCCAACGTCCTGACTTTC. This gives the protein CASSPSSSGANVLTF.

The sample holds many counts of this clonotype. The chain has TRBV7-9 and TRBJ2-7, with unresolved D. The CDR3 spans 13 residues. CDR1 SEHNR and CDR2 FQNEAQ come from the germline V gene (reference sequence). V lost 8 bases to trimming and J lost 7 bases, with 18 bases between them. The chain's CDR3 is CASRTWDLGEQYF. CDR3 sequence (DNA): TGTGCCAGCCGAACTTGGGATTTGGGAGAGCAGTACTTC.

This clonotype has at least ten counts. The chain uses TRBV2 and TRBJ1-5; D is unresolved. The CDR3 length is 14 residues. Deletions cut 1 base from V and 7 bases from J, with 11 bases between. Germline CDR1 reads SNHLY; CDR2 reads FYNNEI. In DNA, the CDR3 is TGTGCCAGCAGTGAAGTGTGGGGAGGGCAGCCCCAGCATTTT. It is translated as CASSEVWGGQPQHF. The variable domain in full, with the rest retrieved from reference TRBV2 and TRBJ1-5, is EPEVTQTPSHQVTQMGQEVILRCVPISNHLYFYWYRQILGQKVEFLVSFYNNEISEKSEIFDDQFSVERPDGSNFTLKIRSTKLEDSAMYFCASSEVWGGQPQHFGDGTRLSIL.

In its sample, this clonotype was seen a few times. J is TRBJ2-7 and V is TRBV15; D gene uncertain. CDR1 is LNHNV, CDR2 YYDKDF, per germline (reference sequence). Trimming took off 0 bases at V and 9 bases at J, with 18 bases between the two ends. There are 15 residues in the CDR3. CDR3: CATSREKGFGVLQYF. CDR3 bases: TGTGCCACCAGCAGAGAGAAAGGGTTTGGGGTTTTGCAGTACTTC.

This clonotype has more than one count but fewer than ten. The chain is built from TRBV5-1 and TRBJ1-2, with 12 bases aligning to TRBD1. V was clipped by 3 bases and J by 2 bases; unmatched bases: 17. Germline loops: CDR1 SGHRS, CDR2 YFSETQ. This CDR3 has 20 residues. The CDR3 DNA sequence: TGCGCCAGCAGCTCGGGGGGCCTCCGGGACAGGGGGCTAATAAACTATGGCTACACCTTC. Protein: CASSSGGLRDRGLINYGYTF.

In its sample, this clonotype was seen many times. The chain links TRBV6-5 to TRBJ2-2; a weak D match, TRBD1 (6 bases). V was cut by 2 bases and J by 0 bases, with 10 bases left in between. This CDR3 spans 16 amino acids. Germline CDR1 reads MNHEY; CDR2 reads SVGAGI. CDR3 sequence: CASSYTGTTNTGELFF. CDR3 coding DNA: TGTGCCAGCAGTTACACCGGGACAACGAACACCGGGGAGCTGTTTTTT.

This rearrangement joins TRBV18 to TRBJ2-7; D tentatively reads TRBD1 or TRBD2 (6 bases each). The CDR3 sequence is 16 residues long. CDR1 and CDR2 from the germline V gene are KGHSH and LQKENI. V was cut by 0 bases and J by 5 bases, with 17 bases left in between. CDR3 in DNA: TGTGCCAGCTCACCACCGGGCCCGGGGGCGGCGGACGAGCAGTACTTC. This gives the protein CASSPPGPGAADEQYF.

This clonotype has a count of ten or more. V and J are TRBV24-1 and TRBJ2-3, with TRBD1 matching over 8 bases. Unmatched junction bases numbered 9, after V lost 3 bases and J lost 2 bases. CDR3 size: 17 residues. Germline V gene data show CDR1 as KGHDR and CDR2 as SFDVKD. CDR3 region: CATSDHSGGLDTDTQYF. The CDR3 bases are TGTGCCACCAGTGATCATTCAGGGGGCCTGGACACAGATACGCAGTATTTT.

The rearrangement uses TRBV2 and TRBJ2-7; 8 nucleotides line up with TRBD2. The CDR3 totals 16 residues. Looked up from germline, CDR1 is SNHLY and CDR2 is FYNNEI. Germline trimming cut 0 bases from V and 1 base from J; bases unmatched to any gene: 5. The CDR3 DNA sequence: TGTGCCAGCAGTGAAGCATCGAGCGGGGGATCCTACGAGCAGTACTTC. Protein product: CASSEASSGGSYEQYF.

This clonotype was seen only a few times. One base away lies a much larger clone, so this may be a sequencing read error. This chain joins TRBV20-1 and TRBJ1-1; the D is unclear. The CDR3 contains 13 residues. With 2 bases removed from V and 4 bases from J, the gap between germline ends came to 11 bases. Germline CDR1 DFQATT, CDR2 SNEGSKA (reference sequence). CDR3 loop: CSARNTRSTEAFF. As DNA, the CDR3 is TGCAGTGCTAGAAACACCCGGAGCACTGAAGCTTTCTTT.

This clonotype has at least ten counts. The chain links TRBV6-1 to TRBJ2-7; no definite D call. The ends were cut back, 5 bases at V and 2 bases at J, with 16 bases in the middle. CDR1 and CDR2 from the germline V gene are MNHNS and SASEGT. The CDR3 has 15 amino acids. The DNA for the CDR3 is TGTGCCAGCAGTTTCACTGAGATTACAACCTACGAGCAGTACTTC. Translated, it gives CASSFTEITTYEQYF.